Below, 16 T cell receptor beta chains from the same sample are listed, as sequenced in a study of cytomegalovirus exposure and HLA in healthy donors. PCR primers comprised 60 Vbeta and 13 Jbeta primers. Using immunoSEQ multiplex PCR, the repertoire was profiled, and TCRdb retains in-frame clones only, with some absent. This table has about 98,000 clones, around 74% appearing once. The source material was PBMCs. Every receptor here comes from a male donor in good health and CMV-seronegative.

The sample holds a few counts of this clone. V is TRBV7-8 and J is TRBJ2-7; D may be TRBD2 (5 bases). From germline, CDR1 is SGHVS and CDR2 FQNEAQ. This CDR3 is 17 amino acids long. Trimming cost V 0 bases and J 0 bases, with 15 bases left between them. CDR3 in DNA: TGTGCCAGCAGCTTAGCGCTGATTAGTGGGAGCTCCTACGAGCAGTACTTC. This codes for CASSLALISGSSYEQYF.

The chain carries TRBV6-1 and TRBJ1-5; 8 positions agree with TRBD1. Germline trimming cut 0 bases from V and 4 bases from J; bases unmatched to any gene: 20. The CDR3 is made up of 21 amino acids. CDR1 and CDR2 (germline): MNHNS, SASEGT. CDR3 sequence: CASSEAVGFLWDRTVNQPQHF. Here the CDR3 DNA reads TGTGCCAGCAGTGAAGCGGTGGGGTTTCTTTGGGACAGGACTGTTAATCAGCCCCAGCATTTT.

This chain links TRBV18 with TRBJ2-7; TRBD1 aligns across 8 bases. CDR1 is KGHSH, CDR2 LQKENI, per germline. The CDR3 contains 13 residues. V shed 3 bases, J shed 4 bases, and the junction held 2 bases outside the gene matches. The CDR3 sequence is CASSPQGAYEQYF. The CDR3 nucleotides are TGTGCCAGCTCACCCCAGGGGGCTTACGAGCAGTACTTC.

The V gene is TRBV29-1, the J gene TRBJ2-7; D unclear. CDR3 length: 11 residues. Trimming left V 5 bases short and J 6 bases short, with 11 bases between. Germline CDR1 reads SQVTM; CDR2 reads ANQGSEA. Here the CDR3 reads CSVQAPGEQYF. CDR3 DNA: TGCAGCGTTCAGGCCCCCGGCGAGCAGTACTTC.

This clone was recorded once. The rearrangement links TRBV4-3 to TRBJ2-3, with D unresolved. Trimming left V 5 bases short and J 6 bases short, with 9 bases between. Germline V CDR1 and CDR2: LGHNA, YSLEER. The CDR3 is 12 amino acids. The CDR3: CASSSPGDTQYF. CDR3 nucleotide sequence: TGCGCCAGCAGCTCCCCCGGGGATACGCAGTATTTT.

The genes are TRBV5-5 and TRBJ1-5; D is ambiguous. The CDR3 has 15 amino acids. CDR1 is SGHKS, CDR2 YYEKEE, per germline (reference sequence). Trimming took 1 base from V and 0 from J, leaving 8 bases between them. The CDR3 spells CASSLRVTSNQPQHF. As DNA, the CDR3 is TGTGCCAGCAGCTTGAGAGTAACTAGCAATCAGCCCCAGCATTTT. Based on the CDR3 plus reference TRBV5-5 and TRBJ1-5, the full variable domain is DAGVTQSPTHLIKTRGQQVTLRCSPISGHKSVSWYQQVLGQGPQFIFQYYEKEERGRGNFPDRFSARQFPNYSSELNVNALLLGDSALYLCASSLRVTSNQPQHFGDGTRLSIL.

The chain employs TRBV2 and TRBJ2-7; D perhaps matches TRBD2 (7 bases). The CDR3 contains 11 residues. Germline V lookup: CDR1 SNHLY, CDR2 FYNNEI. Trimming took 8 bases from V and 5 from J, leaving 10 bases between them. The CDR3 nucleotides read TGTGCCAGCGGGGGGGGCCACGAGCAGTACTTC. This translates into CASGGGHEQYF.

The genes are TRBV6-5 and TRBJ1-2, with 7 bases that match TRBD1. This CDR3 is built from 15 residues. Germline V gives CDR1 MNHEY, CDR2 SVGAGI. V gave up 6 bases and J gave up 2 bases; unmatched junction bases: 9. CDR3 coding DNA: TGTGCCAGCAGGAAGCAAAACAGGGGAAACTATGGCTACACCTTC. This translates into CASRKQNRGNYGYTF.

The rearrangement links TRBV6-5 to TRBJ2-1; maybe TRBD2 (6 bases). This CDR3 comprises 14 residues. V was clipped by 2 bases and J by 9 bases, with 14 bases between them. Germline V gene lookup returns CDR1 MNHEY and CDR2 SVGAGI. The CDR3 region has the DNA TGTGCCAGCAGTTACGGAGGGGTGGGTGGTGAGCAGTTCTTC. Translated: CASSYGGVGGEQFF.

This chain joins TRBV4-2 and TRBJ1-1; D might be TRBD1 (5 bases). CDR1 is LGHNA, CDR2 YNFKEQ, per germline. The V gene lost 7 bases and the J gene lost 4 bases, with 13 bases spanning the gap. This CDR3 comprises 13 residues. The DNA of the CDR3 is TGTGCCAGCATTGGGAGGGGCCGCACTGAAGCTTTCTTT. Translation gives CASIGRGRTEAFF.

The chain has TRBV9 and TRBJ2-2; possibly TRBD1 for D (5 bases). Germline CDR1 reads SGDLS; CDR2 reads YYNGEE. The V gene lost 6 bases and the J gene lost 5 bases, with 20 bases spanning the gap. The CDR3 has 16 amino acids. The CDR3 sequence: CASMSGPGPGTGELFF. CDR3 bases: TGTGCCAGCATGAGTGGCCCGGGCCCAGGGACCGGGGAGCTGTTTTTT.

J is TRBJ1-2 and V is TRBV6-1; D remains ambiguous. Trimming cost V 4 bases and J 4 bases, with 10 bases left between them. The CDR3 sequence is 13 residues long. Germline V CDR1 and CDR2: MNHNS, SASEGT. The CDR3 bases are TGTGCCAGCAGTGTGGAGCAAGTCTATGGCTACACCTTC. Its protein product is CASSVEQVYGYTF.

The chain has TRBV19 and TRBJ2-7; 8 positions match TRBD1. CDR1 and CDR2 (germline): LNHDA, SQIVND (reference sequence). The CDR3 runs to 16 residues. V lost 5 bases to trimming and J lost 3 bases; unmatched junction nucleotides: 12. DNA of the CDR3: TGTGCCAGTAGTTCCCAAGGACAGGGTGGTTTCTACGAGCAGTACTTC. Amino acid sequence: CASSSQGQGGFYEQYF.

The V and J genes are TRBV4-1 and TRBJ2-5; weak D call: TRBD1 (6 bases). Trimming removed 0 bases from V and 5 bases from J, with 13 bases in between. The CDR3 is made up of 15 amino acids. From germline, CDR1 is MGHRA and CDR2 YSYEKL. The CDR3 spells CASSQESGQGETQYF. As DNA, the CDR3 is TGCGCCAGCAGCCAAGAATCCGGTCAGGGGGAGACCCAGTACTTC.

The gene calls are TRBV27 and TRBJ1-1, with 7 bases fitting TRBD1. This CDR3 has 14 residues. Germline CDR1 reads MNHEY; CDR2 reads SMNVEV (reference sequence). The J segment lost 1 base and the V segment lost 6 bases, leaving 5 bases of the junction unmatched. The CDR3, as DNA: TGTGCCAGCAGCTCGACAGGGACGAACACTGAAGCTTTCTTT. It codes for CASSSTGTNTEAFF.

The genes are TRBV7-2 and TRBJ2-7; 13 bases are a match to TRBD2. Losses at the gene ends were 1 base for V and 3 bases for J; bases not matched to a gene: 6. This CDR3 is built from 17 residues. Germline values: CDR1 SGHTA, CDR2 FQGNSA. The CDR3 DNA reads TGTGCCAGCAGCTTAGGGGGACTAGCGGGAAGGGGCTACGAGCAGTACTTC. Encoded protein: CASSLGGLAGRGYEQYF. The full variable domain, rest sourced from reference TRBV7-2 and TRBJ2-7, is GAGVSQSPSNKVTEKGKDVELRCDPISGHTALYWYRQSLGQGLEFLIYFQGNSAPDKSGLPSDRFSAERTGGSVSTLTIQRTQQEDSAVYLCASSLGGLAGRGYEQYFGPGTRLTVT.